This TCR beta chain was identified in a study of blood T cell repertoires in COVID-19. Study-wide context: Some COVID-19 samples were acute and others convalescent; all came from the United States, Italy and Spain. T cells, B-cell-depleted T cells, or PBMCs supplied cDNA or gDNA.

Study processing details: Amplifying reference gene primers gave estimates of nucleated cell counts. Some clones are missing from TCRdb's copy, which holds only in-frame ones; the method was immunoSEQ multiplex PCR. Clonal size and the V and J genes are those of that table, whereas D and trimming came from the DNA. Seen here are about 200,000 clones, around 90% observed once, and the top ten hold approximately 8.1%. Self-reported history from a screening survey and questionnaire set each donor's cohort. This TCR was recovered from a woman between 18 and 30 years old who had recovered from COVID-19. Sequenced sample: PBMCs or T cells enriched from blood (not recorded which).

The CDR3 nucleotides read TGTGCCAGCAGTTTGGCCAATCAGCCCCAGCATTTT. This codes for CASSLANQPQHF. V and J are TRBV28 and TRBJ1-5; D is undetermined. V was pared by 3 bases and J by 3 bases, with 3 bases between. The CDR3 loop spans 12 amino acids. CDR1 and CDR2 (germline): MDHEN, SYDVKM.